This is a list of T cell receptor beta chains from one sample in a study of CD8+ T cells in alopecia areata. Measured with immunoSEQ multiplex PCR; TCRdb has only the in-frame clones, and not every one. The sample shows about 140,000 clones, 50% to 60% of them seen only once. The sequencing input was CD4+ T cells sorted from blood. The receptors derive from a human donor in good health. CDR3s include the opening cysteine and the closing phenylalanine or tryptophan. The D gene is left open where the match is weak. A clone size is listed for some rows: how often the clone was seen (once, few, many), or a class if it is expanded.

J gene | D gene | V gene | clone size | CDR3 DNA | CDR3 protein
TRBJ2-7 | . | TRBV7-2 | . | TGTGCCAGCAGCACTAGCTACGAGCAGTACTTC | CASSTSYEQYF
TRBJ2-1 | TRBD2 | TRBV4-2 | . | TGTGCCAGCAGCCCACGGGTTCTGGCGGGAGGGTACAATGAGCAGTTCTTC | CASSPRVLAGGYNEQFF
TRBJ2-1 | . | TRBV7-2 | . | TGTGCCAGCAGCTTAGTTGCAGGGCCCCCCTACAATGAGCAGTTCTTC | CASSLVAGPPYNEQFF
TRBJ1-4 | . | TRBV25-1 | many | TGTGCCAGCTCATCCAGGGGCGCAGCTAATGAAAAACTGTTTTTT | CASSSRGAANEKLFF
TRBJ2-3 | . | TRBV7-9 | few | TGTGCCAGCAGCTTGGCAGGGGGGAGCACAGATACGCAGTATTTT | CASSLAGGSTDTQYF
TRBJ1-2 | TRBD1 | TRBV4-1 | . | TGCGCCAGCAGCCAAGCCGGGACAGGCCGTACCTATGGCTACACCTTC | CASSQAGTGRTYGYTF
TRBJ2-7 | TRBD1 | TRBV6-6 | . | TGTGCCAGCAGTCTTCCGGGACAGGGGACGTACGAGCAGTACTTC | CASSLPGQGTYEQYF
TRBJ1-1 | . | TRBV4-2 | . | TGTGCCAGCGGAAAAAAAGGGGGAGGGAAGACTTTCTTT | CASGKKGGGKTFF
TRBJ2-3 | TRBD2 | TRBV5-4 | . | TGTGCCAGCAGCCCGAGGGGTAGCGGGGAGCAGTATTTT | CASSPRGSGEQYF
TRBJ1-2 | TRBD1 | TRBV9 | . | TGTGCCAGCAGCGTAGGACAGGGTTCTGGTCTCTATGGCTACACCTTC | CASSVGQGSGLYGYTF
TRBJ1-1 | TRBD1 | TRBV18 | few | TGTGCCAGCTCCCTTGGCGGACAGGGTGAAGCTTTCTTT | CASSLGGQGEAFF
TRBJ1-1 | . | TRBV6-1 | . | TGTGCCAGCAGCGAGCAAGGGCAGGGGGAAGCTTTCTTT | CASSEQGQGEAFF
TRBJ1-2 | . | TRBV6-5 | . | TGTGCCAGCAGTTCGGGCAGGGGAGACTCTGGCTACACCTTC | CASSSGRGDSGYTF
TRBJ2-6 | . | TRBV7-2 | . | TGTGCCAGCAGCTTAATATGGTGGTCTGGGGCCAACGTCCTGACTTTC | CASSLIWWSGANVLTF
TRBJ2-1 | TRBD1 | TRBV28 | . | TGTGCCAGCTCGGACAGGCTCTTAGACTACCGCCTAATTGAGCAGTTCTTC | CASSDRLLDYRLIEQFF
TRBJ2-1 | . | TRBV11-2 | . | TGTGCCAGCAGCTTATTGGCGTTGGTGCAGTTCTTC | CASSLLALVQFF
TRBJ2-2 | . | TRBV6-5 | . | TGTGCCAGCAGTTACGTGGACACCGGGGAGCTGTTTTTT | CASSYVDTGELFF
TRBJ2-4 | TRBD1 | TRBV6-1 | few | TGTGCCAGCAGTGGGGACAGACTAGCCAAAAACATTCAGTACTTC | CASSGDRLAKNIQYF
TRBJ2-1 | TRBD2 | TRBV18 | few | TGTGCCAGCTCACCCCTCGGACTAGCGGGAGAGGGTGAGCAGTTCTTC | CASSPLGLAGEGEQFF
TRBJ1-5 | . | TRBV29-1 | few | TGCAGCGCCTGGGGGGGAGGCAATCAGCCCCAGCATTTT | CSAWGGGNQPQHF
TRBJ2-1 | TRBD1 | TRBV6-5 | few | TGTGCCAGTCAGAGGGGGCTCCTCAAAAATGAGCAGTTCTTC | CASQRGLLKNEQFF
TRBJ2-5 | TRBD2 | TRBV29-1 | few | TGCAGCGTTTTACTAGCGGGAGGGCCGGAGACCCAGTACTTC | CSVLLAGGPETQYF
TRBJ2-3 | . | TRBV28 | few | TGTGCCAGCAGCATTGGCCTACTAGGTAGCACAGATACGCAGTATTTT | CASSIGLLGSTDTQYF
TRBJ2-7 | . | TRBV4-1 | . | TGCGCCAGCAGCCGACTCCCGGGACGCAACACCTACGAGCAGTACTTC | CASSRLPGRNTYEQYF
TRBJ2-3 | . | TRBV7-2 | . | TGTGCCAGCAGCCCCGTCCTAAGTGGCCCCGATACGCAGTATTTT | CASSPVLSGPDTQYF
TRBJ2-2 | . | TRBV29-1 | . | TGCAGCGTCGACAGATCGAACACCGGGGAGCTGTTTTTT | CSVDRSNTGELFF
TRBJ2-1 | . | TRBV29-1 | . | TGCAGCGTTGGATCAGCGGTCTACAATGAGCAGTTCTTC | CSVGSAVYNEQFF
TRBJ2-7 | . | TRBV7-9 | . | TGTGCCAGCAGCTTCCAATACGAGCAGTACTTC | CASSFQYEQYF
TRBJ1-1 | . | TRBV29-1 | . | TGCAGCGTTGAACGACTTCTGAGCCCTGAAGCTTTCTTT | CSVERLLSPEAFF
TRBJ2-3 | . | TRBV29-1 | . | TGCAGCGGTAAGACAGTTGAAGCCGCTAGGTATTTT | CSGKTVEAARYF
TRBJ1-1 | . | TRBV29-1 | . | TGCAGCGTTGTTAATCGGGGCTTGAACACTGAAGCTTTCTTT | CSVVNRGLNTEAFF
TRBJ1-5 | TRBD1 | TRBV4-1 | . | TGCGCCAGCAACAGGGGCATCGGGCAGCCCCAGCATTTT | CASNRGIGQPQHF
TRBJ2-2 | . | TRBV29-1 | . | TGCAGCGTTGGGGCGGTGACGGCCGGGGAGCTGTTTTTT | CSVGAVTAGELFF
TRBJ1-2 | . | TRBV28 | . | TGTGCCAGCAGTTTGTTACGGGACAACTATGGCTACACCTTC | CASSLLRDNYGYTF
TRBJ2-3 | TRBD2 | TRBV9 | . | TGTGCCAGCAGCGTAGGCCTAGCGGGAGGCGGTGGGAGTACGCAGTATTTT | CASSVGLAGGGGSTQYF
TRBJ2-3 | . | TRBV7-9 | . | TGTGCCAGCAGTTCATCGGATACGCAGTATTTT | CASSSSDTQYF
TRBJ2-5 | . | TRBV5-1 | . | TGCGCCAGCAGTATTAGCGGCCAAGAGACCCAGTACTTC | CASSISGQETQYF
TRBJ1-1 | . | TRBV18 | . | TGTGCCAGCTCACCACCGGCCAGGTGGACTGAAGCTTTCTTT | CASSPPARWTEAFF
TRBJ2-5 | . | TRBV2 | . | TGTGCCAGCAGGCGACAGGGGACTAGCCAAGAGACCCAGTACTTC | CASRRQGTSQETQYF
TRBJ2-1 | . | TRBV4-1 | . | TGCGCCAGCAGCCAAGACCCCCGGGGCAGTAAATACAATGAGCAGTTCTTC | CASSQDPRGSKYNEQFF
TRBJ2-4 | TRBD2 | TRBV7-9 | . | TGTGCCAGCAGCTTAGGCCCTAGCGGAGTCAAAAACATTCAGTACTTC | CASSLGPSGVKNIQYF
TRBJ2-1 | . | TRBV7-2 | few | TGTGCCAGCAGTTTTCTAGATCCGCTCGGCAATGAGCAGTTCTTC | CASSFLDPLGNEQFF
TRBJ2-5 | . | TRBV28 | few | TGTGCCAGCAGCCCGTCCCTGCCAGGGGTACAGCAAGAGACCCAGTACTTC | CASSPSLPGVQQETQYF
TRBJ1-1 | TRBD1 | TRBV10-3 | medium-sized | TGTGCCAGCAGATATCAGGGGGGCACTGAAGCTTTCTTT | CASRYQGGTEAFF
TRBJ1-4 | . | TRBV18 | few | TGTGCCAGCTCACCACGGAGGCAGGGGATGACTAATGAAAAACTGTTTTTT | CASSPRRQGMTNEKLFF
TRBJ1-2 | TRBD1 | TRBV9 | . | TGTGCCAGCAGCGCTCGGACAGGGTCGGGCTACACCTTC | CASSARTGSGYTF
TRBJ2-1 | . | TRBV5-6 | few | TGTGCCAGCAGCTTCGATCCGAAGAATGAGCAGTTCTTC | CASSFDPKNEQFF
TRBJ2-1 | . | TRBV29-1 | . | TGCAGCGTTGGTTCAACCTACAATGAGCAGTTCTTC | CSVGSTYNEQFF
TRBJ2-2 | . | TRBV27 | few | TGTGCCAGCAGTTTATTAGGCGGCGGGGAGCTGTTTTTT | CASSLLGGGELFF
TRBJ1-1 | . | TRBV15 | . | TGTGCCACCAGCAGAGGAGTGGGTAGGACTGAAGCTTTCTTT | CATSRGVGRTEAFF
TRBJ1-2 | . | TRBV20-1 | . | TGCAGTGCTGGGACAAAGTATGGCTACACCTTC | CSAGTKYGYTF
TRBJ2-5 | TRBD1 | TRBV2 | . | TGTGCCAGCAGTGATACGGGACAGGGGGCGCGGGAGACCCAGTACTTC | CASSDTGQGARETQYF
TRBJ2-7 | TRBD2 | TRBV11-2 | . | TGTGCCAGCAGCCCCCCTTTAGGACTAGCGGACTCGGGCGAGCAGTACTTC | CASSPPLGLADSGEQYF
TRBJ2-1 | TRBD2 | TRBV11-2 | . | TGTGCCAGCAGCCGGACTAGCGGAACTTACAATGAGCAGTTCTTC | CASSRTSGTYNEQFF
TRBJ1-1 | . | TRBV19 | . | TGTGCCAGTACCAGAGCGAACACTGAAGCTTTCTTT | CASTRANTEAFF
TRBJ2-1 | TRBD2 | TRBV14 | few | TGTGCCAGCAGCCCACTAGCGGGAGTGACTGAGCAGTTCTTC | CASSPLAGVTEQFF
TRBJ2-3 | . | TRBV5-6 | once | TGTGCCAGCAGGCCTGGAACGGAGACAGATACGCAGTATTTT | CASRPGTETDTQYF
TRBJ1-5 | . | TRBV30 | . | TGTGCCTGGAGTTGGAGCGGGGGAGTATATCAGCCCCAGCATTTT | CAWSWSGGVYQPQHF
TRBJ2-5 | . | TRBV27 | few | TGTGCCAGCACCCAAGAGACCCAGTACTTC | CASTQETQYF